This record concerns one TCR beta chain sequence. This clonotype turned up a few times. Its antigen remains undetermined. An end of the junction does not agree with germline; a read error may underlie this. Inclusive of the bounding cysteine and phenylalanine, the CDR3 is 19 residues long. Only the CDR3 part of the read is kept: 57 bases, read in frame from the first base. Per the germline V gene (reference sequence), LGHDT is the CDR1 and YNNKEL is the CDR2. Systemically healthy Caucasian individuals from Russia, about 38 in total and aged about 6 to 95 years, were included as donors. Ten milliliters of peripheral blood were drawn from each donor into EDTA-treated Vacutainer tubes. Ficoll-Paque density-gradient centrifugation was used to isolate PBMCs, with at least 7 million obtained per sample. Total RNA, at least 5.5 micrograms per sample, was extracted from PBMCs with Trizol reagent. For every donor, an aliquot of PBMCs went through flow cytometry to measure the percentages of naive CD45RAhigh/CD27high T cells.

This record belongs to a study of blood T cells in healthy people across ages (dated by TCRdb to between 2015 and 2017). Regarding the study in general: In model experiments, template switching captured about one uniquely barcoded TCR beta cDNA molecule for every two T cells. Using deep sequencing normalized with unique cDNA molecular identifiers, the study measured how TCR beta repertoire diversity changes with age. The donors were split into four age groups: young (average around 15 years), middle-aged (39), aged (approximately 60) and long-lived (82). Donors of different ages were randomly distributed across sequencing lanes to avoid experimental bias. For two donors (one aged 18 to 30 and one aged 80 or older), the study analyzed two additional independent replicas of 1 million unique cDNA reads from the same blood draw. What the research found in general, with its limitations: Total diversity estimates from one million sequenced T cells were considered lower bounds and underestimates. Since profiling was done on bulk unsorted PBMCs, naive and antigen-experienced compartments could not be conclusively compared. Observed TCR beta diversity per million T cells fell roughly linearly with age, and a significant reduction was already apparent by age approximately 41. Observed TCR beta diversity correlated strongly with the percentage of naive T cells measured by flow cytometry. Donor CMV infection status was unknown, potentially confounding age-related changes in expanded clonotypes. Compared with the aged group, the long-lived group had more naive CD4+ T cells, fewer expanded clones and increased TCR diversity, suggesting age selection.

The library was made by 5' RACE. Sequencer: Illumina HiSeq 2500. A second roughly 7 to 11 cycle PCR used a sample-barcoded 5' primer and a J-beta primer mix. A unique molecular identifier was introduced onto each TCR beta cDNA molecule by a template-switch 5' adaptor carrying 12 random nucleotides. Each sample yielded at least 2.5 million CDR3-containing paired-end reads. The Mint cDNA synthesis kit, primed by a TRBC-specific oligonucleotide, was used to synthesize first-strand cDNA from all RNA. Following uracil-DNA glycosylase treatment, a first 18-cycle PCR with universal primers M1SS and BC2_uni_R was performed on all cDNA. The study's processing was this. Each sample was normalized by randomly selecting 1 million high-quality reads, each carrying a distinct molecular identifier. Instead of being binned into consensus sequences, reads with shared molecular identifiers were discarded. CDR3 identification, clonotype clustering and error correction used MiTCR with a Q25 quality threshold and the strictest error-elimination algorithm. A nonparametric unseen species model using Euler transformation provided a lower-bound estimate of total TCR beta diversity. Through fastp at Q25 and MiXCR, TCRdb rebuilt clones from the public reads, retaining in-frame beta chains. Records with the same CDR3 protein are collapsed into one entry carrying the most frequent genes and DNA. TCRdb's processing, not the authors', yielded these V and J calls. The sample table shows some 750,000 distinct CDR3 sequences, and 20% to 25% are seen once. Of the sample, around 22% falls within the top ten clones.

The specimen was blood. The TCR was taken from a man in his 70s in good health. The sequence is built from TRBV3-1 and TRBJ2-5, and 8 junction bases match TRBD2. Matching the DNA end better, TRBJ2-1 makes the J call doubtful. CDR3 region: CANSQPINPAGLVRNEQFF. The DNA is as follows: TGTGCCAACAGCCAACCGATTAACCCCGCGGGACTAGTAAGGAATGAGCAGTTCTTC.